Shown below are 22 T cell receptor beta chains from a single sample sequenced in a study of T cell responses to AZD1222 COVID-19 vaccine. Assay: immunoSEQ multiplex PCR; the TCRdb copy retains only in-frame clones and omits some. The repertoire includes 100,000 or so clones, 90% of them detected once, and approximately 1.3% sits in the top ten. The specimen comprised peripheral blood, sampled on day 0 of AZD1222 vaccination. Receptor source: an adult in good health.

This rearrangement joins TRBV4-1 to TRBJ1-2; the D is unclear. Deletions cut 0 bases from V and 5 bases from J, with 10 bases between. CDR3 length: 14 residues. CDR1 is MGHRA and CDR2 is YSYEKL in the germline V gene. CDR3 sequence reads: CASSQEGQLYGYTF. The CDR3 DNA reads as TGCGCCAGCAGCCAAGAAGGGCAGCTTTATGGCTACACCTTC.

The chain carries TRBV28 and TRBJ1-4, with a tentative D call TRBD1 (6 bases). The length of the CDR3 is 13 residues. Germline lookup yields CDR1 MDHEN and CDR2 SYDVKM. V lost 10 bases and J 4 bases, leaving 13 bases between the germline ends. This CDR3 is CATDDRINEKLFF. The CDR3 DNA follows: TGTGCCACCGATGACAGGATTAATGAAAAACTGTTTTTT. Full variable domain (missing parts from reference TRBV28 and TRBJ1-4): DVKVTQSSRYLVKRTGEKVFLECVQDMDHENMFWYRQDPGLGLRLIYFSYDVKMKEKGDIPEGYSVSREKKERFSLILESASTNQTSMYLCATDDRINEKLFFGSGTQLSVL.

The chain carries TRBV4-2 and TRBJ2-7, with 8 positions matching TRBD2. This CDR3 spans 17 amino acids. With 0 bases clipped from V and 3 bases from J, the junction kept 10 bases outside the gene matches. Germline CDR1 is LGHNA and CDR2 is YNFKEQ. The DNA for the CDR3 is TGTGCCAGCAGCCAAGAAGGTTCAGCGGGGGCCGACTACGAGCAGTACTTC. It codes for CASSQEGSAGADYEQYF.

J is TRBJ2-7 and V is TRBV19; D assignment may be TRBD1 or TRBD2 (5 bases each). In germline, CDR1 is LNHDA, CDR2 SQIVND (reference sequence). V lost 9 bases to trimming and J lost 2 bases, with 11 bases between them. The CDR3 sequence is 12 residues long. The CDR3 here is CASKGRTYEQYF. CDR3 DNA sequence: TGTGCCAGCAAGGGACGAACCTACGAGCAGTACTTC.

The rearrangement uses TRBV20-1 and TRBJ1-5; no clear D gene. V was shortened by 3 bases and J by 0 bases, with 9 bases between the two germline ends. CDR1 and CDR2 (germline): DFQATT, SNEGSKA (reference sequence). The CDR3 is made up of 14 amino acids. The CDR3 coding sequence is TGCAGTGCTAGTGCCGCGGATAGCAATCAGCCCCAGCATTTT. This sequence encodes CSASAADSNQPQHF.

The V and J genes are TRBV7-6 and TRBJ2-5, with 11 nucleotides matching TRBD2. This CDR3 is built from 15 residues. Germline V gene data show CDR1 as SGHVS and CDR2 as FNYEAQ. Trimming took 4 bases from V and 7 from J; bases not matched to a gene: 8. The CDR3 reads CASSSGTSGGGTQYF. The CDR3, as DNA: TGTGCCAGCAGCTCTGGGACTAGCGGTGGGGGGACCCAGTACTTC.

In regard to this clone: The same CDR3 also results from other DNA sequences found in this sample. CDR3 nucleotides: TGCGCCAGCAGCCCAGACGGGCAAGAGACCCAGTACTTC. Translation: CASSPDGQETQYF. This chain joins TRBV5-1 and TRBJ2-5; D call uncertain. This CDR3 region has 13 residues. Per the germline V gene, CDR1 is SGHRS and CDR2 is YFSETQ. V was cut by 4 bases and J by 2 bases, with 9 bases left in between.

This chain uses TRBV28 with TRBJ1-3; D is unresolved. The V and J ends lost 10 bases and 5 bases respectively, with 21 bases between them. The CDR3 covers 15 residues. Germline loops: CDR1 MDHEN, CDR2 SYDVKM. The CDR3 sequence: CATGQVGVDRNTIYF. The CDR3 DNA is TGTGCCACCGGGCAAGTCGGTGTCGACCGAAACACCATATATTTT.

The table lists this clone with a count of one. V and J are TRBV3-1 (or the pseudogene TRBV3-2) and TRBJ1-5; unclear D gene. This CDR3 comprises 14 residues. Germline CDR1 is LGHDT and CDR2 is YNNKEL (reference sequence). With 0 bases removed from V and 6 bases from J, the gap between germline ends came to 9 bases. DNA for the CDR3: TGTGCCAGCAGCCAAGACAATAGTGGTCAGCCCCAGCATTTT. Its translation: CASSQDNSGQPQHF.

The CDR3 sequence: CASSLAAGEAFF. The CDR3 nucleotides read TGTGCCAGCAGCTTGGCCGCAGGAGAAGCTTTCTTT. This chain links TRBV5-6 with TRBJ1-1; the D is unclear. V was cut by 0 bases and J by 8 bases, with 8 bases left in between. This CDR3 contains 12 residues. Germline V gene lookup returns CDR1 SGHDT and CDR2 YYEEEE.

This clone appeared a single time. The rearrangement uses TRBV5-1 and TRBJ2-7; tentative D call: TRBD2 (6 bases). The CDR3 is 16 residues long. The germline V gene has CDR1 SGHRS and CDR2 YFSETQ. The V gene lost 0 bases and the J gene lost 5 bases, with 18 bases spanning the gap. The CDR3 region has the DNA TGCGCCAGCAGCTTGGAACAGACTAGACTCGTCCACGAGCAGTACTTC. Residues: CASSLEQTRLVHEQYF.

This clone showed up just once. This chain uses TRBV7-8 with TRBJ1-2; 11 bases align to TRBD1. The CDR3 covers 14 residues. V trimming: 5 bases; J trimming: 7 bases; junction bases outside the gene matches: 6. CDR1 and CDR2 (germline): SGHVS, FQNEAQ. CDR3 bases: TGTGCCAGCAGCAAATGGACAGGGGGCTTTGGCTACACCTTC. Translation: CASSKWTGGFGYTF.

The J gene is TRBJ1-4, the V gene TRBV29-1; a weak D match, TRBD1 (5 bases). The CDR3 covers 13 residues. Germline V gene lookup returns CDR1 SQVTM and CDR2 ANQGSEA. V gave up 7 bases and J gave up 0 bases, with 9 bases separating them. CDR3: CSGQTTTNEKLFF. The CDR3 coding sequence is TGCAGCGGACAGACCACAACTAATGAAAAACTGTTTTTT.

V usage is TRBV11-1 and J usage is TRBJ1-1, with 9 bases fitting TRBD1. V was pared by 5 bases and J by 0 bases, with 7 bases of the junction left unmatched. The length of the CDR3 is 16 residues. The germline gives CDR1 SGHAT, CDR2 FQDESV (reference sequence). The CDR3 loop reads CASSTGTGTLNTEAFF. CDR3 nucleotide sequence: TGTGCCAGCAGCACCGGGACAGGGACTCTGAACACTGAAGCTTTCTTT.

This chain uses TRBV2 with TRBJ2-7; TRBD2 might be the D (6 bases). Germline CDR1 is SNHLY and CDR2 is FYNNEI. V dropped 1 base and J dropped 1 base, with 14 bases sitting between them. This CDR3 is 16 amino acids long. The CDR3 DNA follows: TGTGCCAGCAGTGAAGTGGGGGGTAGGGGTTCCTACGAGCAGTACTTC. Translated, it gives CASSEVGGRGSYEQYF.

This rearrangement joins TRBV10-3 to TRBJ2-2, with unresolved D. V lost 7 bases and J 7 bases, leaving 13 bases between the germline ends. Germline CDR1 and CDR2: ENHRY and SYGVKD. This CDR3 comprises 13 residues. The CDR3 here is CAITGHMGGELFF. The DNA for the CDR3 is TGTGCCATCACCGGCCACATGGGCGGGGAGCTGTTTTTT.

J is TRBJ1-2 and V is TRBV5-3; possible D gene TRBD1, 5 bases. TRBV5-3 is recorded as an ORF, its role being uncertain. Trimming left V 2 bases short and J 4 bases short, with 9 bases between. The CDR3 sequence is 13 residues long. As DNA, the CDR3 is TGTGCCAGAAGCTTCGACAGCGCCTATGGCTACACCTTC. Its translation is CARSFDSAYGYTF.

The chain recombines TRBV5-1 with TRBJ2-1; 7 positions match TRBD2. The CDR3 has 13 amino acids. V lost 5 bases to trimming and J lost 6 bases; unmatched junction nucleotides: 5. Germline loops: CDR1 SGHRS, CDR2 YFSETQ. CDR3 region: CASRLAAGNEQFF. The CDR3 nucleotides are TGCGCCAGCAGGCTAGCGGCGGGCAATGAGCAGTTCTTC.

This clone came up once. The rearrangement links TRBV28 to TRBJ2-7; TRBD2 agrees at 14 bases. V lost 7 bases, J lost 10 bases, and 9 bases stayed unmatched. This CDR3 spans 14 amino acids. Germline values: CDR1 MDHEN, CDR2 SYDVKM. The CDR3 DNA is TGTGCCAGCATCCTAAGGGGACTAGCGGGGGAACAGTACTTC. This translates into CASILRGLAGEQYF. The full variable domain, rest sourced from reference TRBV28 and TRBJ2-7, is DVKVTQSSRYLVKRTGEKVFLECVQDMDHENMFWYRQDPGLGLRLIYFSYDVKMKEKGDIPEGYSVSREKKERFSLILESASTNQTSMYLCASILRGLAGEQYFGPGTRLTVT.

The rearrangement uses TRBV28 and TRBJ2-7; 8 bases line up with TRBD1. Germline-derived CDR1 and CDR2 are MDHEN and SYDVKM. This CDR3 has 11 amino acids. The trim removed 8 bases at V and 6 bases at J, leaving 3 bases unmatched. CDR3 coding DNA: TGTGCCAGCCGGGACAGGATCGAGCAGTACTTC. Amino acids: CASRDRIEQYF.

V usage is TRBV19 and J usage is TRBJ1-6; D ambiguous. Germline CDR1 reads LNHDA; CDR2 reads SQIVND (reference sequence). The CDR3 contains 11 residues. V dropped 6 bases and J dropped 12 bases, with 9 bases sitting between them. CDR3 protein: CASRLTGPLHF. The CDR3 DNA is TGTGCCAGTAGGTTGACGGGACCCCTCCACTTT.

The chain carries TRBV24-1 and TRBJ2-3; 10 bases agree with TRBD2. Trimming at V came to 3 bases and at J to 0 bases, leaving 2 bases not matched to a gene. Germline V gives CDR1 KGHDR, CDR2 SFDVKD. This CDR3 has 16 residues. The CDR3 sequence is CATSDKRGGSTDTQYF. Here the CDR3 DNA reads TGTGCCACCAGTGATAAGCGGGGGGGCAGCACAGATACGCAGTATTTT.